The rows below give T cell receptor beta chains drawn from one sample of a study of blood T cell repertoires in COVID-19. Libraries were prepared by immunoSEQ multiplex PCR; TCRdb keeps only in-frame clonotypes and omits some of them. The sample includes under 350,000 clones, around 85% seen only once; the top ten take roughly 4.2%. The sample consisted of PBMCs or T cells enriched from blood (not recorded which). Receptor source: a woman aged 40 to 50 with acute COVID-19. CDR3s include the opening cysteine and the closing phenylalanine or tryptophan. A D gene is named only where the DNA matches it firmly. Clone size, where shown, is once, few, many, or a class for clones that have expanded.

v_gene: TRBV9; abundance: .; j_gene: TRBJ2-3; d_gene: .; CDR3nt: TGTGCCAGCACCAGGGGGGCGTCGGGCACAGATACGCAGTATTTT; CDR3aa: CASTRGASGTDTQYF
v_gene: TRBV27; abundance: .; j_gene: TRBJ2-7; d_gene: TRBD2; CDR3nt: TGTGCCAGCAGTTTATTTGGGACTAGCGGAATCTACGAGCAGTACTTC; CDR3aa: CASSLFGTSGIYEQYF
v_gene: TRBV6-2/TRBV6-3; abundance: .; j_gene: TRBJ2-5; d_gene: .; CDR3nt: TGTGCCAGCAGCCTATCGGACAGAATACAAGAGACCCAGTACTTC; CDR3aa: CASSLSDRIQETQYF
v_gene: TRBV5-1; abundance: .; j_gene: TRBJ2-1; d_gene: TRBD2; CDR3nt: TGCGCCAGCAGCCCGGGACTAGCGGGAGGCAATGAGCAGTTCTTC; CDR3aa: CASSPGLAGGNEQFF
v_gene: TRBV18; abundance: .; j_gene: TRBJ1-1; d_gene: .; CDR3nt: TGTGCCAGCTCACCAGGGCCCCCTGAAGCTTTCTTT; CDR3aa: CASSPGPPEAFF
v_gene: TRBV6-2/TRBV6-3; abundance: .; j_gene: TRBJ1-2; d_gene: .; CDR3nt: TGTGCCAGCAGTTTGGAGGGAAGGGCGGCCTACTATGGCTACACCTTC; CDR3aa: CASSLEGRAAYYGYTF
v_gene: TRBV19; abundance: .; j_gene: TRBJ1-6; d_gene: .; CDR3nt: TGTGCCAGTAGTGGGCAGAGCTATAATTCACCCCTCCACTTT; CDR3aa: CASSGQSYNSPLHF
v_gene: TRBV12-5; abundance: .; j_gene: TRBJ1-6; d_gene: .; CDR3nt: TGTGCTAGTGGTTTGGTACGGCGGGAGAGCTCCTATAATTCACCCCTCCACTTT; CDR3aa: CASGLVRRESSYNSPLHF
v_gene: TRBV14; abundance: .; j_gene: TRBJ1-2; d_gene: .; CDR3nt: TGTGCCAGCAGCCCCGGGTTTAGTGGCTACACCTTC; CDR3aa: CASSPGFSGYTF
v_gene: TRBV6-5; abundance: .; j_gene: TRBJ1-3; d_gene: .; CDR3nt: TGTGCCAGCAGTTACTCCTCGGCTGGAAACACCATATATTTT; CDR3aa: CASSYSSAGNTIYF
v_gene: TRBV4-1; abundance: .; j_gene: TRBJ1-3; d_gene: TRBD1; CDR3nt: TGCGCCAGCAGCCAAGGTGGACAGGGTGGTGGAAACACCATATATTTT; CDR3aa: CASSQGGQGGGNTIYF
v_gene: TRBV2; abundance: .; j_gene: TRBJ1-6; d_gene: .; CDR3nt: TGTGCCAGCAGGGGCTCTTATAATTCACCCCTCCACTTT; CDR3aa: CASRGSYNSPLHF
v_gene: TRBV6-2/TRBV6-3; abundance: few; j_gene: TRBJ2-7; d_gene: .; CDR3nt: TGTGCCAGCAGTTACTCGACTGGCATCTACGAGCAGTACTTC; CDR3aa: CASSYSTGIYEQYF
v_gene: TRBV11-2; abundance: .; j_gene: TRBJ2-7; d_gene: .; CDR3nt: TGTGCCAGCTCAGGACAGAGCTCCTACGAGCAGTACTTC; CDR3aa: CASSGQSSYEQYF
v_gene: TRBV10-3; abundance: few; j_gene: TRBJ1-4; d_gene: TRBD1; CDR3nt: TGTGCCATCAGTCCGGACAGGTTTAGTGAAAAACTGTTTTTT; CDR3aa: CAISPDRFSEKLFF
v_gene: TRBV29-1; abundance: .; j_gene: TRBJ1-1; d_gene: .; CDR3nt: TGCAGCGTTGAGGGCAGGGCGAACACTGAAGCTTTCTTT; CDR3aa: CSVEGRANTEAFF
v_gene: TRBV19; abundance: once; j_gene: TRBJ1-5; d_gene: TRBD1; CDR3nt: TGTGCCAGTAGTCTTAACAGGGGTGGGCAGCCCCAGCATTTT; CDR3aa: CASSLNRGGQPQHF
v_gene: TRBV7-2; abundance: .; j_gene: TRBJ2-3; d_gene: TRBD2; CDR3nt: TGTGCCAGCAGCTTAGCTAGCGGGGTCACAGATACGCAGTATTTT; CDR3aa: CASSLASGVTDTQYF
v_gene: TRBV29-1; abundance: .; j_gene: TRBJ1-1; d_gene: .; CDR3nt: TGCAGCGTTGAAGAGGGAGAGAAGCGTACTGAAGCTTTCTTT; CDR3aa: CSVEEGEKRTEAFF
v_gene: TRBV28; abundance: .; j_gene: TRBJ1-1; d_gene: TRBD1; CDR3nt: TGTGCCAGCAGTCTCGGGACAGGGACACCCAACTCTGAAGCTTTCTTT; CDR3aa: CASSLGTGTPNSEAFF
v_gene: TRBV6-5; abundance: .; j_gene: TRBJ2-2; d_gene: .; CDR3nt: TGTGCCAGCAGTTACTCGAATCCGGGGGTGGACGGGGAGCTGTTTTTT; CDR3aa: CASSYSNPGVDGELFF
v_gene: TRBV4-1; abundance: .; j_gene: TRBJ1-2; d_gene: TRBD1; CDR3nt: TGCGCCAGCAGCCCCACGGCAGGGGGACTCTATGGCTACACCTTC; CDR3aa: CASSPTAGGLYGYTF
v_gene: TRBV28; abundance: .; j_gene: TRBJ1-2; d_gene: .; CDR3nt: TGTGCCAGCAGCGGAGGGGACCGATTCTATGGCTACACCTTC; CDR3aa: CASSGGDRFYGYTF
v_gene: TRBV5-1; abundance: .; j_gene: TRBJ2-2; d_gene: TRBD2; CDR3nt: TGCGCCAGCAGGTCCGGGACTACTAACACCGGGGAGCTGTTTTTT; CDR3aa: CASRSGTTNTGELFF
v_gene: TRBV7-2; abundance: once; j_gene: TRBJ2-5; d_gene: TRBD2; CDR3nt: TGTGCCAGCAGCCCGCGACTAGCAGGTGCGGGGGAGACCCAGTACTTC; CDR3aa: CASSPRLAGAGETQYF
v_gene: TRBV6-5; abundance: .; j_gene: TRBJ2-7; d_gene: TRBD1; CDR3nt: TGTGCCAGCGCCGGGGACAGCTCCTACGAGCAGTACTTC; CDR3aa: CASAGDSSYEQYF
v_gene: TRBV7-9; abundance: .; j_gene: TRBJ1-3; d_gene: .; CDR3nt: TGTGCCAGCAGCCCCACAGTGACAGGTGACTCTGGAAACACCATATATTTT; CDR3aa: CASSPTVTGDSGNTIYF
v_gene: TRBV18; abundance: .; j_gene: TRBJ2-7; d_gene: .; CDR3nt: TGTGCCAGCTCACCAGGCAGCTCCTACGAGCAGTACTTC; CDR3aa: CASSPGSSYEQYF
v_gene: TRBV3-1/TRBV3-2; abundance: .; j_gene: TRBJ2-2; d_gene: TRBD2; CDR3nt: TGTGCCAGCAGCCAGGGACCTAGCGGGGACACCGGGGAGCTGTTTTTT; CDR3aa: CASSQGPSGDTGELFF
v_gene: TRBV5-4; abundance: .; j_gene: TRBJ1-2; d_gene: .; CDR3nt: TGTGCCAGCAGCGAAAAATATCAGGGGAACTATGGCTACACCTTC; CDR3aa: CASSEKYQGNYGYTF
v_gene: TRBV7-9; abundance: .; j_gene: TRBJ2-1; d_gene: .; CDR3nt: TGTGCCAGCAGCCCTAATCTCGCGCACCACTACAATGAGCAGTTCTTC; CDR3aa: CASSPNLAHHYNEQFF